A single sample gave rise to the 2 T cell receptor beta chains below, sequenced in a study of T cells in Graves' hyperthyroidism and ophthalmopathy. Regions amplified from RNA transcripts were the TCR beta CDR3 regions. In the first-round RT-PCR of the TCR CDR3, the HTBI primer set was used. TCRdb reprocessed the multiplex PCR reads with MiXCR, giving one entry per CDR3 protein. The data hold 550,000 to 600,000 distinct CDR3 sequences, with 13% to 15% observed a single time. Sequencing used blood. The origin of the receptors is a woman aged 18-29 years with Graves' ophthalmopathy.

This clonotype was counted a few times. The chain employs TRBV29-1 and TRBJ2-2, with 10 bases lining up with TRBD1. The CDR3 sequence is 15 residues long. Germline CDR1 is SQVTM and CDR2 is ANQGSEA. Germline trimming cut 5 bases from V and 4 bases from J; bases unmatched to any gene: 7. The CDR3 protein is CSVRGQGVCTGELFF. The CDR3 bases are TGCAGCGTTCGCGGACAGGGGGTTTGCACCGGGGAGCTGTTTTTT.

This clonotype was picked up a small number of times. The chain recombines TRBV27 with TRBJ2-7, with D possibly being TRBD2 (5 bases). CDR3 length equals 14 residues. Germline lookup yields CDR1 MNHEY and CDR2 SMNVEV (reference sequence). V was cut by 3 bases and J by 3 bases, with 12 bases left in between. The CDR3 DNA follows: TGTGCCAGCAGTTTGTGGAGGAGGCACTACGAGCAGTACTTC. Amino acid sequence: CASSLWRRHYEQYF.